This T cell receptor beta chain was recovered during a study of blood T cell repertoires in COVID-19. For the study at large: Italy, Spain and the United States were the sources of the convalescent and acute COVID-19 samples.

Produced via immunoSEQ multiplex PCR; TCRdb's table is partial and in-frame only. The sample yields 220,000 or so clones, about four fifths seen once. Categorization into cohorts depended on clinical history that participants reported. Two negative PCRs, clearance, or symptom resolution had been documented for recovered Cohort 3 donors. This sequence was found in a woman aged 55 to 70 who had recovered from COVID-19. Input material: PBMCs or T cells enriched from blood (not recorded which).

DNA of the CDR3: TGTGCCAGTAGTACACCCAGCGGGGGCACAGATACGCAGTATTTT. This translates into CASSTPSGGTDTQYF. This rearrangement joins TRBV19 to TRBJ2-3; 7 bases are shared with TRBD2. V trimming: 4 bases; J trimming: 1 base; junction bases outside the gene matches: 5. Germline CDR1 LNHDA, CDR2 SQIVND (reference sequence). The CDR3 is 15 residues long.